A selection of T cell receptor beta chains follows, all from one sample in a study of cytomegalovirus exposure and HLA in healthy donors. Assay: immunoSEQ multiplex PCR; the TCRdb copy retains only in-frame clones and omits some. The table has 140,000 to 150,000 clones, 60% to 80% seen once. The sequencing input was PBMCs. The source is a male donor in good health and CMV-seronegative. CDR3s include the opening cysteine and the closing phenylalanine or tryptophan. The D gene is left open where the match is weak. Not every row has a clone size; where given, it reads once, few, many or a size class.

size	J	V	D	CDR3	DNA
NA	TRBJ2-1	TRBV7-2	NA	CASSSPNSGYNEQFF	TGTGCCAGCAGCTCGCCAAACTCAGGATACAATGAGCAGTTCTTC
once	TRBJ1-3	TRBV9	NA	CASSLGLISGNTIYF	TGTGCCAGCAGCCTCGGACTGATCTCTGGAAACACCATATATTTT
NA	TRBJ1-1	TRBV6-1	NA	CASSEGRGIAEAFF	TGTGCCAGCAGCGAGGGGCGGGGAATCGCTGAAGCTTTCTTT
NA	TRBJ2-3	TRBV29-1	TRBD2	CSEKLSGTQYF	TGCAGTGAAAAGCTTAGCGGGACGCAGTATTTT
NA	TRBJ2-1	TRBV19	NA	CATSRASSYNEQFF	TGTGCCACCTCCAGGGCGAGCTCCTACAATGAGCAGTTCTTC
NA	TRBJ1-1	TRBV11-2	TRBD1	CASSSGTGMNTEAFF	TGTGCCAGCAGCTCCGGGACAGGGATGAACACTGAAGCTTTCTTT
NA	TRBJ2-3	TRBV7-2	NA	CASSLVSLGGGYTDTQYF	TGTGCCAGCAGCTTAGTTTCTCTAGGGGGGGGTTACACAGATACGCAGTATTTT
few	TRBJ2-7	TRBV5-8	TRBD1	CASSLVPGGEQYF	TGTGCCAGCAGCCTAGTCCCAGGGGGCGAGCAGTACTTC
NA	TRBJ1-1	TRBV10-2	NA	CASRTALNTEAFF	TGCGCCAGCAGGACAGCCTTGAACACTGAAGCTTTCTTT
few	TRBJ1-5	TRBV21-1	NA	CASSAQDQPQHF	TGTGCCAGCAGCGCACAGGATCAGCCCCAGCATTTT
NA	TRBJ2-7	TRBV5-1	TRBD2	CASQREGIYEQYF	TGCGCCAGCCAGCGGGAGGGCATTTACGAGCAGTACTTC
NA	TRBJ2-3	TRBV7-9	TRBD2	CASSLPSGGRENTDTQYF	TGTGCCAGCAGCCTTCCATCGGGGGGGCGGGAGAACACAGATACGCAGTATTTT
few	TRBJ2-3	TRBV7-9	NA	CASSLAAGSTDTQYF	TGTGCCAGCAGCTTAGCGGCGGGTAGCACAGATACGCAGTATTTT
NA	TRBJ1-2	TRBV6-5	NA	CASSYGQTNYGYTF	TGTGCCAGCAGTTACGGGCAAACTAACTATGGCTACACCTTC
NA	TRBJ2-1	TRBV7-2	TRBD2	CASSLVGGARGDEQFF	TGTGCCAGCAGCTTGGTCGGGGGGGCCCGGGGCGATGAGCAGTTCTTC
NA	TRBJ2-5	TRBV5-1	TRBD1	CASRLGDSQETQYF	TGCGCCAGCCGCCTGGGGGACAGCCAAGAGACCCAGTACTTC
few	TRBJ2-1	TRBV11-3	NA	CASSLESSSYNEQFF	TGTGCCAGCAGCTTAGAGTCTAGCTCCTACAATGAGCAGTTCTTC
NA	TRBJ2-7	TRBV6-5	NA	CASSYAASEDYEQYF	TGTGCCAGCAGTTACGCTGCTAGTGAGGACTACGAGCAGTACTTC
few	TRBJ1-6	TRBV7-9	TRBD1	CASSAGTGFYNSPLHF	TGTGCCAGCAGCGCCGGGACAGGATTCTATAATTCACCCCTCCACTTT
few	TRBJ1-5	TRBV7-3	NA	CASSLTGQNQPQHF	TGTGCCAGCAGCTTAACTGGACAGAATCAGCCCCAGCATTTT
NA	TRBJ1-2	TRBV6-1	TRBD1	CASIQTGGWEGYTF	TGTGCCAGCATCCAGACAGGGGGCTGGGAAGGCTACACCTTC
NA	TRBJ2-7	TRBV11-2	NA	CASSFGGGNYEQYF	TGTGCCAGCAGCTTTGGCGGGGGCAACTACGAGCAGTACTTC
NA	TRBJ2-1	TRBV11-1	NA	CASSFSTGVDNEQFF	TGTGCCAGCAGCTTCTCGACAGGCGTAGACAATGAGCAGTTCTTC
few	TRBJ1-1	TRBV7-3	NA	CASSLRPRGMTEAFF	TGTGCCAGCAGCTTGAGGCCCAGGGGAATGACTGAAGCTTTCTTT
NA	TRBJ2-4	TRBV4-1	TRBD2	CASSQPTSGVAKNIQYF	TGCGCCAGCAGCCAACCTACTAGCGGAGTAGCCAAAAACATTCAGTACTTC
NA	TRBJ1-3	TRBV5-1	TRBD1	CASSDGQGTLPGNTIYF	TGCGCCAGCAGCGATGGACAGGGGACGCTTCCTGGAAACACCATATATTTT
once	TRBJ1-6	TRBV7-8	NA	CASSFATSNSNSPLHF	TGTGCCAGCAGCTTCGCCACTTCGAACAGTAATTCACCCCTCCACTTT
NA	TRBJ2-5	TRBV15	NA	CATSRDGGTEETQYF	TGTGCCACCAGCAGAGATGGAGGGACAGAAGAGACCCAGTACTTC
few	TRBJ1-1	TRBV6-5	TRBD1	CASRRRTGNTEAFF	TGTGCCAGCAGGAGACGGACAGGGAACACTGAAGCTTTCTTT
NA	TRBJ2-5	TRBV10-1	NA	CASSERGGTQYF	TGCGCCAGCAGTGAGAGGGGTGGGACCCAGTACTTC
NA	TRBJ2-1	TRBV6-1	TRBD2	CASSDLGGFPYNEQFF	TGTGCCAGCAGTGATCTGGGGGGGTTTCCCTACAATGAGCAGTTCTTC
NA	TRBJ2-5	TRBV18	TRBD1	CASSPPRGTGPEETQYF	TGTGCCAGCTCCCCCCCTCGTGGGACAGGGCCAGAAGAGACCCAGTACTTC
few	TRBJ2-3	TRBV4-1	NA	CASTPGTGTSTDTQYF	TGCGCCAGCACCCCTGGGACTGGAACAAGCACAGATACGCAGTATTTT